This entry concerns a single TCR beta chain. The antigen is undetermined. The data were taken from a study of CD8 T cells in Susac syndrome. Turning to the study itself: Patients with Susac syndrome were therapy-naive, on corticosteroids, or on intravenous immunoglobulin alone at blood draw.

With V trimmed by 7 bases and J by 11 bases, 8 bases remained unmatched. Germline CDR1 and CDR2: KGHDR and SFDVKD. The CDR3 covers 13 residues. CD8+ and CD4+ T cells were negatively isolated; TEMRA cells were FACS-enriched. Reverse transcription of about 0.45 to 1 ug RNA was performed with random hexamers. Multiplex PCR with immunoSEQ amplified the TCR beta CDR3 across 54 Vbeta and 13 Jbeta. TCRdb processed the immunoSEQ multiplex PCR reads anew with MiXCR; each CDR3 protein has one entry. The data contain 100,000 or so distinct CDR3 sequences, 90% to 95% of them singletons. Notes on the study in general: Expansion of clones was not seen in the CD4+ T cell repertoires of Susac syndrome.

Input material: CD4+ T cells from PBMCs. This TCR was recovered from a human donor with Susac syndrome. The chain combines TRBV24-1 with TRBJ2-1; TRBD1 matches 9 bases. This CDR3 is CATSDRGRVKQFF. CDR3 DNA: TGTGCCACCAGCGACAGGGGGAGGGTTAAGCAGTTCTTC.